The 22 T cell receptor beta chains below all came from one sample that was sequenced in a study of OX40 agonist ivuxolimab in advanced cancers. The method was immunoSEQ multiplex PCR; TCRdb's version includes in-frame clones alone and lacks a portion of them. The repertoire holds about 49,000 clones, with about three quarters as singletons. The input for sequencing was CD4+ or CD8+ T cells sorted from blood, taken in a trial of the OX40 agonist ivuxolimab. These receptors all come from an adult with an advanced solid tumor such as melanoma, head and neck, liver or kidney cancer.

Only one count was recorded for this clone. V gene TRBV5-1 combines with J gene TRBJ2-1, with D unresolved. Trimming pared 0 bases from V and 9 bases from J, leaving 4 bases between. The CDR3 is 11 amino acids. From germline, CDR1 is SGHRS and CDR2 YFSETQ. This CDR3 is CASSLEFEQFF. CDR3 coding DNA: TGCGCCAGCAGCTTGGAGTTTGAGCAGTTCTTC.

The chain has TRBV30 and TRBJ1-5; 9 bases line up with TRBD1. CDR3 length: 14 residues. The germline V gene has CDR1 GTSNPN and CDR2 SVGIG (reference sequence). V dropped 3 bases and J dropped 9; count of bases not matched to a gene: 9. CDR3 amino acids: CAWSQGQGSWPQHF. CDR3 nucleotides: TGTGCCTGGAGCCAGGGACAGGGATCATGGCCCCAGCATTTT.

The rearrangement joins TRBV7-8 to TRBJ2-1; D not resolved. Germline V CDR1 and CDR2: SGHVS, FQNEAQ. CDR3 length equals 12 residues. The germline V and J ends were trimmed by 5 bases and 9 bases, with 11 bases remaining between them. CDR3 DNA sequence: TGTGCCAGCAGCCATTTTGAAAGTGAGCAGTTCTTC. It specifies CASSHFESEQFF.

This clone was seen only once. This chain connects TRBV7-9 to TRBJ2-1; D unclear. The germline V and J ends were trimmed by 3 bases and 4 bases, with 13 bases remaining between them. The CDR3 has 15 amino acids. Germline V gene sequence: CDR1 SEHNR, CDR2 FQNEAQ (reference sequence). CDR3 bases: TGTGCCAGCAGCTTTATACCGGAAACATACAATGAGCAGTTCTTC. This encodes CASSFIPETYNEQFF.

This clone occurred once. This chain links TRBV11-2 with TRBJ2-5; D call uncertain. This CDR3 spans 12 amino acids. V lost 5 bases and J 5 bases, leaving 9 bases between the germline ends. Germline lookup yields CDR1 SGHAT and CDR2 FQNNGV. The CDR3 nucleotides read TGTGCCAGCAGCCTAAGGTGGGAGACCCAGTACTTC. Translated, it gives CASSLRWETQYF. The whole variable domain, remainder taken from reference TRBV11-2 and TRBJ2-5, is EAGVAQSPRYKIIEKRQSVAFWCNPISGHATLYWYQQILGQGPKLLIQFQNNGVVDDSQLPKDRFSAERLKGVDSTLKIQPAKLEDSAVYLCASSLRWETQYFGPGTRLLVL.

In DNA, the CDR3 is TGTGCCACCAGCATCCCGCCGGGACTAGCGGGAGGAGAAGAGACCCAGTACTTC. As protein: CATSIPPGLAGGEETQYF. The rearrangement uses TRBV15 and TRBJ2-5; the match to TRBD2 covers 15 bases. V was clipped by 4 bases and J by 3 bases; unmatched bases: 9. The CDR3 consists of 18 residues. Germline V gene sequence: CDR1 LNHNV, CDR2 YYDKDF (reference sequence).

The chain couples TRBV7-9 to TRBJ2-5, with 8 bases identical to TRBD2. This CDR3 has 15 amino acids. V trimming: 6 bases; J trimming: 2 bases; junction bases outside the gene matches: 8. The germline gives CDR1 SEHNR, CDR2 FQNEAQ (reference sequence). CDR3 amino acids: CASSNGLAGQETQYF. CDR3 nucleotides: TGTGCCAGCAGTAATGGACTAGCCGGTCAAGAGACCCAGTACTTC.

The rearrangement uses TRBV27 and TRBJ2-1; TRBD1 matches at 7 bases. Germline lookup yields CDR1 MNHEY and CDR2 SMNVEV (reference sequence). The length of the CDR3 is 15 residues. The V and J ends lost 5 bases and 2 bases, in that order; junction bases with no gene match: 6. The CDR3 nucleotides read TGTGCCAGCAGTCGACAGGGACCCCCCTACAATGAGCAGTTCTTC. Its protein is CASSRQGPPYNEQFF.

CDR3 sequence: CASSLVGTQETQYF. CDR3 DNA: TGTGCCAGCAGCTTAGTAGGGACGCAAGAGACCCAGTACTTC. The chain recombines TRBV7-2 with TRBJ2-5; D may correspond to TRBD1 or TRBD2 (5 bases each). The CDR3 loop spans 14 amino acids. Germline V gene data show CDR1 as SGHTA and CDR2 as FQGNSA. Between the trimmed V and J ends, which lost 1 base and 2 bases, there was a span of 8 bases.

The chain has TRBV5-1 and TRBJ2-2; 7 nucleotides match TRBD1. V dropped 4 bases and J dropped 2; count of bases not matched to a gene: 8. This CDR3 region has 16 residues. Germline V CDR1 and CDR2: SGHRS, YFSETQ. In DNA, the CDR3 is TGCGCCAGCAGCCGTCTTGGGACAGTTAACACCGGGGAGCTGTTTTTT. Protein product: CASSRLGTVNTGELFF. The full variable domain, its missing parts supplied by reference TRBV5-1 and TRBJ2-2, is KAGVTQTPRYLIKTRGQQVTLSCSPISGHRSVSWYQQTPGQGLQFLFEYFSETQRNKGNFPGRFSGRQFSNSRSEMNVSTLELGDSALYLCASSRLGTVNTGELFFGEGSRLTVL.

The gene calls are TRBV5-1 and TRBJ2-1, with D perhaps TRBD2 (5 bases). The CDR3 totals 13 residues. V was clipped by 4 bases and J by 8 bases, with 13 bases between them. The germline CDR1 and CDR2 sequences are SGHRS and YFSETQ. The CDR3 protein is CASSGLYGDEQFF. The CDR3, as DNA: TGCGCCAGCAGCGGGCTGTACGGGGATGAGCAGTTCTTC. Looking up the rest from reference TRBV5-1 and TRBJ2-1 gives the full variable domain: KAGVTQTPRYLIKTRGQQVTLSCSPISGHRSVSWYQQTPGQGLQFLFEYFSETQRNKGNFPGRFSGRQFSNSRSEMNVSTLELGDSALYLCASSGLYGDEQFFGPGTRLTVL.

The CDR3 here is CASSYRGFETQYF. In nucleotides, the CDR3 is TGTGCCAGCAGTTACCGGGGATTTGAGACCCAGTACTTC. The V and J genes are TRBV6-6 and TRBJ2-5, with D possibly being TRBD2 (5 bases). V lost 2 bases, J lost 5 bases, and 9 bases lay in between. The CDR3 contains 13 residues. Per germline, CDR1 MNHNY and CDR2 SVGAGI (reference sequence).

This clone was observed a few times. The rearrangement uses TRBV30 and TRBJ1-5; D possibly corresponds to TRBD1 (6 bases). The CDR3 length is 13 residues. The germline V and J ends were trimmed by 0 bases and 7 bases, with 10 bases remaining between them. Germline loops: CDR1 GTSNPN, CDR2 SVGIG (reference sequence). CDR3 DNA sequence: TGTGCCTGGAGTGTCGGGGGCAGACAGCCCCAGCATTTT. It specifies CAWSVGGRQPQHF. The full variable domain, rest sourced from reference TRBV30 and TRBJ1-5, is SQTIHQWPATLVQPVGSPLSLECTVEGTSNPNLYWYRQAAGRGLQLLFYSVGIGQISSEVPQNLSASRPQDRQFILSSKKLLLSDSGFYLCAWSVGGRQPQHFGDGTRLSIL.

In nucleotides, the CDR3 is TGTGCCAGCAGTTATCATCATGGGCCCTACAATGAGCAGTTCTTC. It encodes CASSYHHGPYNEQFF. The chain links TRBV6-5 to TRBJ2-1; D remains ambiguous. The ends were cut back, 3 bases at V and 2 bases at J, with 11 bases in the middle. CDR1 and CDR2 from the germline V gene are MNHEY and SVGAGI. The length of the CDR3 is 15 residues.

The chain is built from TRBV5-1 and TRBJ2-5, with 9 bases that match TRBD1. The J call is uncertain, as TRBJ2-7 better fits the DNA end. Per the germline V gene, CDR1 is SGHRS and CDR2 is YFSETQ. The CDR3 loop spans 14 amino acids. CDR3 protein: CASRPDRGYHEQYF. CDR3 DNA sequence: TGCGCCAGCAGACCTGACAGGGGGTACCACGAGCAGTACTTC.

The table lists this clone with a few counts. V is TRBV27 and J is TRBJ2-5, with 12 positions matching TRBD1. The CDR3 is 17 residues long. Germline CDR1 MNHEY, CDR2 SMNVEV (reference sequence). The junction had 12 bases not matched to a gene; V was cut back by 5 bases and J by 5 bases. The CDR3 here is CASSPPRGTGGDETQYF. Written as DNA, the CDR3 is TGTGCCAGCAGTCCCCCGCGAGGGACAGGGGGCGACGAGACCCAGTACTTC.

The chain joins TRBV9 to TRBJ2-1, with 12 nucleotides matching TRBD2. CDR1 and CDR2 from the germline V gene are SGDLS and YYNGEE. The ends lost 3 bases at V and 8 bases at J; junction bases unmatched: 6. The CDR3 loop spans 15 amino acids. The CDR3 is CASSGSSGRADEQFF. CDR3 nucleotides: TGTGCCAGCAGCGGTTCTAGCGGGAGGGCGGATGAGCAGTTCTTC.

The J gene is TRBJ2-3, the V gene TRBV6-6; a weak D match, TRBD2 (5 bases). V was shortened by 2 bases and J by 0 bases, with 12 bases between the two germline ends. The CDR3 extends over 16 amino acids. Germline loops: CDR1 MNHNY, CDR2 SVGAGI (reference sequence). CDR3 DNA sequence: TGTGCCAGCAGTTACGGAGGTAGCACTAGCACAGATACGCAGTATTTT. It is translated as CASSYGGSTSTDTQYF.

This chain uses TRBV19 with TRBJ2-3; a possible D gene is TRBD2 (7 bases). The CDR3 has 14 amino acids. The V end was cut by 3 bases, the J end by 5 bases, with 12 bases between. Germline V gene lookup returns CDR1 LNHDA and CDR2 SQIVND (reference sequence). The CDR3: CASSIRGAKDTQYF. CDR3 nucleotide sequence: TGTGCCAGTAGTATCCGGGGGGCAAAAGATACGCAGTATTTT.

J is TRBJ1-1 and V is TRBV19; tentative D call: TRBD1 (5 bases). V gave up 8 bases and J gave up 5 bases, with 18 bases separating them. The CDR3 runs to 14 residues. The germline gives CDR1 LNHDA, CDR2 SQIVND (reference sequence). CDR3 DNA sequence: TGTGCCAGTCACGGGAGGGTCCAGGGAACTGAAGCTTTCTTT. Its protein product is CASHGRVQGTEAFF.

The chain combines TRBV25-1 with TRBJ2-1; D may be TRBD1 (6 bases). CDR3 size: 15 residues. Per the germline V gene, CDR1 is MGHDK and CDR2 is SYGVNS. V dropped 6 bases and J dropped 3 bases, with 15 bases sitting between them. The CDR3 reads CASSATGTRYNEQFF. CDR3 DNA: TGTGCCAGCAGCGCGACCGGGACACGCTACAATGAGCAGTTCTTC.

V is TRBV13 and J is TRBJ2-5; 7 positions agree with TRBD1. TRBJ2-7 matches the DNA end more closely, so the J call is doubtful. CDR3 length: 14 amino acids. Germline V gene lookup returns CDR1 PRHDT and CDR2 FYEKMQ (reference sequence). The CDR3 here is CASSRGTESYEQYF. In nucleotides, the CDR3 is TGTGCCAGCAGCCGAGGGACAGAATCCTACGAGCAGTACTTC.